Each of the 5 T cell receptor beta chains below was sequenced from the same sample in a study of technical replicates of blood from a handful of donors. Sequencing was performed with immunoSEQ multiplex PCR; in TCRdb, only in-frame clones are kept and a portion is missing. Of 9,500 to 15,000 clones in the sample, 90% to 95% were seen once. The sample was PBMCs. The source is a human donor in good health.

The rearrangement uses TRBV5-4 and TRBJ2-1, with 7 nucleotides matching TRBD2. The CDR3 totals 15 residues. V was pared by 6 bases and J by 8 bases, with 14 bases of the junction left unmatched. Germline assignment: CDR1 SGHNT and CDR2 YYREEE (reference sequence). CDR3 DNA sequence: TGTGCCAGCACCCCAGGGCGGGAGTGGAGGGATGAGCAGTTCTTC. This translates into CASTPGREWRDEQFF.

The chain is built from TRBV5-4 and TRBJ1-2, with 7 bases fitting TRBD1. The CDR3 runs 13 residues. The ends lost 0 bases at V and 8 bases at J; junction bases unmatched: 4. CDR1 and CDR2 from the germline V gene are SGHNT and YYREEE (reference sequence). The CDR3 nucleotides are TGTGCCAGCAGCTTGGAGACAGGGAGCGGCTACACCTTC. Encoded protein: CASSLETGSGYTF.

The J gene is TRBJ2-1, the V gene TRBV30; a possible D gene is TRBD2 (5 bases). This CDR3 comprises 15 residues. CDR1 and CDR2 from the germline V gene are GTSNPN and SVGIG (reference sequence). The ends were cut back, 5 bases at V and 9 bases at J, with 23 bases in the middle. DNA of the CDR3: TGTGCCTGGGTTGACCCGAGGGCCCCCCGGGGTGAGCAGTTCTTC. It translates to CAWVDPRAPRGEQFF.

The chain recombines TRBV5-1 with TRBJ2-1, with TRBD2 identical over 8 bases. V gave up 2 bases and J gave up 2 bases; unmatched junction bases: 3. Germline CDR1 and CDR2: SGHRS and YFSETQ. The CDR3 spans 15 residues. The CDR3 region is CASSLLAATYNEQFF. As DNA, the CDR3 is TGCGCCAGCAGCTTACTAGCGGCCACCTACAATGAGCAGTTCTTC.

The chain recombines TRBV6-1 with TRBJ1-4; D is possibly TRBD1 (6 bases). CDR1 is MNHNS, CDR2 SASEGT, per germline. Between the trimmed V and J ends, which lost 3 bases and 4 bases, there was a span of 15 bases. This CDR3 has 16 residues. Written as DNA, the CDR3 is TGTGCCAGCAGTGAGCAACCGGGACAAAATAATGAAAAACTGTTTTTT. Translation gives CASSEQPGQNNEKLFF.